The entry below describes one T cell receptor beta chain. Its antigen target is currently unknown. One base away there is no much larger clone; base qualities are not given. Taken with the paper, the label for time point translates to: baseline before first vaccination. Vaccinee samples came from UK trials COV001 and COV002, including a single-blind randomized controlled phase 2/3 trial of AZD1222 (ChAdOx1 nCoV-19) in healthy adults. For TCRbeta chain sequencing, PBMC samples from trial participants were taken at day 0 and at day 28 after the second dose. The CDR3 regions of human TCRbeta chains were analyzed by immunosequencing. In the source study's methods: TCRs in the repertoires were compared against a reference library of SARS-CoV-2-specific TCRs that had been generated with the MIRA antigen-specificity platform. Breadth was defined as the fraction of unique TCRs that were SARS-CoV-2-associated. Depth was defined as the fraction of total T cells that were SARS-CoV-2-associated. Using the MIRA data, each spike-specific TCR was mapped to the spike region that the TCR reacts to and placed in a CD4 or CD8 class. Log10-transformed breadth and depth values were compared by one-way ANOVA with Sidak's multiple comparisons tests. This is the immuneACCESS table as TCRdb keeps it, with only in-frame sequences that have V and J called. A part of the clones is gone; compared with another copy, unresolved V genes explain less than half, and the rest is unexplained. That table furnishes V, J and clone size, whereas the DNA furnished D and trimming. The sample table lists more than 95,000 clones, approximately 86% of them with a count of one. In total, the top ten clones hold around a tenth of the sample.

This record comes from a study of T cell responses to AZD1222 COVID-19 vaccine (dated by TCRdb to the early 2020s). About the full investigation: AZD1222 recipients whose second dose came at about 4 weeks and those whose second dose came at about 12 weeks were combined into one group, since spike-specific TCR depth and breadth did not differ between the two schedules. Trial participants were enrolled by age into 18-55, 56-69 and 70-plus year subgroups, with roughly 150, 30 and 60 TCR-sequenced participants respectively. A total of under 250 trial participants underwent TCR sequencing, of whom 207 had received two doses of AZD1222 and around 26 had received two doses of the MenACWY control vaccine. Paper-wide results and their limitations: Conclusions about previously exposed vaccinees are limited, since just six AZD1222 recipients were seropositive for SARS-CoV-2 at baseline. After two AZD1222 doses, both the breadth and the depth of spike-specific TCRs were significantly higher than at day 0 and than in MenACWY recipients. In the small 56-69-year group, the increase in depth fell short of significance, most likely because of low power. Most participants were white British and females outnumbered males, and the authors suggested that clonal diversity may have been underestimated. Reportedly, almost half of the unique spike-specific TCRs recognized epitopes lying outside the regions that are mutated in the B.1.351 and B.1.1.7 variants. Because no day 14 peak-response samples were available, repertoires were characterized only after the peak T cell response. Vaccine-associated CD4 TCRs spanned the whole spike protein, with dominant responses in regions 160-218 and 743-854.

The germline V gene yields MNHNS for CDR1 and SASEGT for CDR2. V lost 0 bases and J lost 5 bases; the stretch between them is 10 bases long. The CDR3, cysteine through phenylalanine, is 15 amino acids long. The sequence is cut down to CDR3 DNA, 45 bases in frame from base 1. Recombination linked TRBV6-1 to TRBJ2-2, and possibly TRBD2, on 5 matching bases. Sequencing used peripheral blood, obtained on day 0 of AZD1222 vaccination. This receptor was identified in an adult in good health. The DNA sequence follows: TGTGCCAGCAGTGAAGCGGGAGCTGGTACCGGGGAGCTGTTTTTT. Protein translation: CASSEAGAGTGELFF.